The subject of this entry is one T cell receptor (beta chain). This entry is derived from a study of control samples from healthy donors and cancer patients. Measured with immunoSEQ multiplex PCR; TCRdb has only the in-frame clones, and not every one. The repertoire holds some 150,000 clones, with approximately 91% as singletons. CDR1 is DFQATT, CDR2 SNEGSKA, per germline (reference sequence). V lost 7 bases to trimming and J lost 3 bases, with 3 bases between them. The CDR3 runs to 9 residues. The source of this sequence is a man aged 25 to 40 in good health. The chain joins TRBV20-1 to TRBJ1-2, with unresolved D. The sample taken for sequencing was blood. In DNA form, the CDR3 reads TGCAGTGAAGACTATGGCTACACCTTC. Amino acids: CSEDYGYTF.